These 17 T cell receptor beta chains originate from one sample sequenced in a study of blood T cell repertoires in COVID-19 (dated by TCRdb to the early 2020s). The library was obtained by the immunoSEQ multiplex PCR assay. The table comes from immuneACCESS by way of TCRdb, which keeps in-frame sequences with V and J called. Part of the clones is missing from these tables; in studies checked, under half for an unresolved V gene and the rest for unknown reasons. The sample has 30,000 to 35,000 clones on record, around 85% of them singletons. The top ten constitute more than 14% of the sample. Sequencing was performed on peripheral blood. The receptors stem from a human donor with acute or convalescent COVID-19. The donor label of this sample is uncertain.

About this clone: The junction departs from germline at one end; a sequencing error may be responsible. The chain joins TRBV30 to TRBJ1-2; D uncertain. The V gene's germline CDR1 is GTSNPN and CDR2 SVGIG (reference sequence). This CDR3 region has 13 residues. This CDR3 reads CAWSVLRRPAESF. The CDR3 bases are TGTGCCTGGAGTGTACTCCGGAGACCCGCGGAGTCCTTC.

The rearrangement joins TRBV7-3 to TRBJ2-2; a possible D gene is TRBD1 (5 bases). Between the trimmed V and J ends, which lost 5 bases and 4 bases, there was a span of 14 bases. The CDR3 is 15 amino acids. CDR1 is SGHTA and CDR2 is FQGTGA in the germline V gene. CDR3 in amino acids: CASSPTRDGTGELFF. The CDR3 DNA reads as TGTGCCAGCAGCCCCACCAGGGATGGCACCGGGGAGCTGTTTTTT.

CDR3 nucleotides: TGTGCCAGTAGTTCCAAAGGGGTTAACACTGAAGCTTTCTTT. As protein: CASSSKGVNTEAFF. The chain uses TRBV19 and TRBJ1-1; weak D call: TRBD1 (5 bases). Trimming left V 5 bases short and J 2 bases short, with 12 bases between. CDR3 size: 14 residues. Germline assignment: CDR1 LNHDA and CDR2 SQIVND (reference sequence).

V is TRBV19 and J is TRBJ1-3; TRBD1 matches 9 bases. After removal of 0 bases from V and 2 bases from J, the junction contained 2 bases not matched to a gene. The CDR3 consists of 16 residues. Germline V gene sequence: CDR1 LNHDA, CDR2 SQIVND (reference sequence). CDR3 protein: CASSIEQGATGNTIYF. CDR3 bases: TGTGCCAGTAGTATAGAACAGGGGGCGACTGGAAACACCATATATTTT.

This rearrangement joins TRBV18 to TRBJ1-6; 7 bases match TRBD1. The V segment lost 1 base and the J segment 8 bases; nucleotides outside the gene matches: 8. The CDR3 is made up of 16 amino acids. The germline V gene has CDR1 KGHSH and CDR2 LQKENI. CDR3 residues: CASSPRGPGQDSPLHF. In DNA form, the CDR3 reads TGTGCCAGCTCACCACGAGGGCCCGGACAGGATTCACCCCTCCACTTT.

The chain combines TRBV19 with TRBJ1-1; D call uncertain. The V gene lost 4 bases and the J gene lost 4 bases, with 10 bases spanning the gap. The CDR3 length is 13 residues. The germline V gene has CDR1 LNHDA and CDR2 SQIVND (reference sequence). This CDR3 reads CASSSQSVTEAFF. The CDR3, as DNA: TGTGCCAGTAGTAGCCAGTCCGTCACTGAAGCTTTCTTT.

The chain joins TRBV7-2 to TRBJ2-3; TRBD1 aligns across 10 bases. Germline CDR1 is SGHTA and CDR2 is FQGNSA. The CDR3 contains 16 residues. Trimming at V came to 7 bases and at J to 4 bases, leaving 11 bases not matched to a gene. CDR3 sequence reads: CASTLLGQGTADTQYF. The CDR3 DNA follows: TGTGCCAGCACCCTCCTGGGACAGGGGACCGCAGATACGCAGTATTTT.

This chain uses TRBV12-3 or TRBV12-4 with TRBJ1-1, with D tentatively TRBD1 (6 bases). CDR3 length: 12 residues. The V end was cut by 7 bases, the J end by 7 bases, with 13 bases between. Written as DNA, the CDR3 is TGTGCCAGCACCGCCGGGGGGCGTGAAGCTTTCTTT. Translation gives CASTAGGREAFF.

The rearrangement links TRBV30 to TRBJ2-6; 10 bases are shared with TRBD1. There are 17 residues in the CDR3. Per the germline V gene, CDR1 is GTSNPN and CDR2 is SVGIG (reference sequence). Losses at the gene ends were 2 bases for V and 2 bases for J; bases not matched to a gene: 6. The CDR3 region has the DNA TGTGCCTGGAGTCGTCCCGGGACAGGGGCTGGGGCCAACGTCCTGACTTTC. Translated: CAWSRPGTGAGANVLTF.

CDR3 sequence reads: CAWSVRVENTEAFF. In DNA form, the CDR3 reads TGTGCCTGGAGTGTTAGAGTTGAGAACACTGAAGCTTTCTTT. The chain joins TRBV30 to TRBJ1-1; D gene uncertain. The CDR3 loop spans 14 amino acids. Germline CDR1 and CDR2: GTSNPN and SVGIG (reference sequence). With 0 bases removed from V and 1 base from J, the gap between germline ends came to 9 bases.

The genes are TRBV5-5 and TRBJ2-1; 8 bases map to TRBD1. V was clipped by 7 bases and J by 5 bases; unmatched bases: 11. The length of the CDR3 is 15 residues. Germline V lookup: CDR1 SGHKS, CDR2 YYEKEE (reference sequence). CDR3 sequence reads: CASGTGQGIDNEQFF. In DNA, the CDR3 is TGTGCCAGCGGGACAGGACAGGGTATCGACAATGAGCAGTTCTTC.

The J gene is TRBJ1-1, the V gene TRBV7-8; TRBD1 matches 9 bases. Germline V gene lookup returns CDR1 SGHVS and CDR2 FQNEAQ. The CDR3 spans 14 residues. The J segment lost 8 bases and the V segment lost 4 bases, leaving 8 bases of the junction unmatched. The CDR3 bases are TGTGCCAGCAGCTCCGTCGGGACAGGGAGGGAAGCTTTCTTT. Residues: CASSSVGTGREAFF.

CDR3 sequence (DNA): TGTGCCAGCAGCACCCACTACTTAGGGACAGGAGGAAGGAACACTGAAGCTTTCTTT. It codes for CASSTHYLGTGGRNTEAFF. The J gene is TRBJ1-1, the V gene TRBV7-8, with 8 bases aligning to TRBD1. This CDR3 is 19 amino acids long. CDR1 and CDR2 (germline): SGHVS, FQNEAQ. The junction had 18 bases not matched to a gene; V was cut back by 5 bases and J by 1 base.

The rearrangement uses TRBV28 and TRBJ1-2; D not certain. Trimming shortened V by 5 bases and J by 4 bases, and 11 bases separated the two germline ends. Germline V gives CDR1 MDHEN, CDR2 SYDVKM. CDR3 size: 13 residues. CDR3 nucleotides: TGTGCCAGCAGTCTGGGCTCGATCTATGGCTACACCTTC. Translated: CASSLGSIYGYTF.

This chain joins TRBV6-2 or TRBV6-3 and TRBJ2-1; D is unresolved. The V gene's germline CDR1 is MNHEY and CDR2 SVGEGT. The ends were cut back, 7 bases at V and 4 bases at J, with 8 bases in the middle. This CDR3 is built from 12 residues. The CDR3 region has the DNA TGTGCCAGCAACCCCCCATACAATGAGCAGTTCTTC. Its protein product is CASNPPYNEQFF.

The rearrangement joins TRBV28 to TRBJ1-1; D is unclear. Trimming shortened V by 2 bases and J by 7 bases, and 8 bases separated the two germline ends. CDR1 is MDHEN and CDR2 is SYDVKM in the germline V gene. The CDR3 is made up of 12 amino acids. In DNA, the CDR3 is TGTGCCAGCAGTTTAAGGTCAGGTGAAGCTTTCTTT. Residues: CASSLRSGEAFF.

This rearrangement joins TRBV11-2 to TRBJ1-1, with D maybe TRBD1 (5 bases). In germline, CDR1 is SGHAT, CDR2 FQNNGV. V shed 2 bases and J shed 3 bases, with 7 bases lying between them. CDR3 length: 13 residues. For the CDR3, the DNA is TGTGCCAGCAGCTTAATCAGGGACACTGAAGCTTTCTTT. Protein: CASSLIRDTEAFF.